The 14 T cell receptor beta chains below were found in one sample sequenced in a study of human T cells and chemical hapten exposure. Indicated time point: patch test 2, 6 weeks after DPC sensitization. The treatment was: therapeutic diphenylcyclopropenone sensitization with weekly scalp DPC. Each CDR3 protein gets one entry after TCRdb re-called the RACE reads with MiXCR. The repertoire holds 120,000 to 150,000 distinct CDR3 sequences, with roughly 12% as singletons. Sequencing used whole blood, obtained in connection with sensitization to the hapten diphenylcyclopropenone (DPC). Source of these receptors: a woman aged 45-59 years with alopecia areata. Some clones in this sample may be carry-over from other donors' samples.

This clonotype was detected ten times or more. The chain combines TRBV29-1 with TRBJ1-1, with D possibly TRBD1 on 6 matching bases. The germline V and J ends were trimmed by 8 bases and 3 bases, with 7 bases remaining between them. The germline gives CDR1 SQVTM, CDR2 ANQGSEA. The length of the CDR3 is 10 residues. As DNA, the CDR3 is TGCAGCTCAGGGGACACTGAAGCTTTCTTT. This translates into CSSGDTEAFF.

This clonotype showed up many times. J is TRBJ2-1 and V is TRBV6-6; D may be TRBD1 or TRBD2 (5 bases each). The CDR3 runs to 15 residues. Between the trimmed V and J ends, which lost 2 bases and 9 bases, there was a span of 17 bases. Germline CDR1 is MNHNY and CDR2 is SVGAGI (reference sequence). CDR3 region: CASSYPTGAQGEQFF. CDR3 bases: TGTGCCAGCAGTTACCCTACCGGGGCTCAAGGTGAGCAGTTCTTC.

This chain connects TRBV6-6 to TRBJ2-7; a possible D gene is TRBD1 (6 bases). Germline CDR1 and CDR2: MNHNY and SVGAGI (reference sequence). The V gene lost 5 bases and the J gene lost 6 bases, with 23 bases spanning the gap. The CDR3 has 16 residues. The CDR3 DNA reads TGTGCCAGCAGTATTCCTCCCGGGACATTGGGGAGCGAGCAGTACTTC. Its translation: CASSIPPGTLGSEQYF.

The rearrangement links TRBV12-2 to TRBJ2-7; the table gives TRBD1 as D, unverified against the DNA. TRBV12-2 is noted as a pseudogene. The CDR3 runs 15 residues. The CDR3 region has the DNA TGTGCAAGTCGCTTACAGCCCGGTAGCTCCTACGAGCAGTACTTC. Its translation is CASRLQPGSSYEQYF.

J is TRBJ2-6 and V is TRBV5-1, with no clear D. The CDR3 spans 16 residues. Trimming cost V 2 bases and J 0 bases, with 9 bases left between them. Germline CDR1 reads SGHRS; CDR2 reads YFSETQ. CDR3 residues: CASSFTPSSGANVLTF. The CDR3 DNA reads as TGCGCCAGCAGCTTCACGCCTTCCTCTGGGGCCAACGTCCTGACTTTC.

The rearrangement links TRBV3-1 to TRBJ2-6; 11 bases fit TRBD2. The V and J ends lost 4 bases and 2 bases, in that order; junction bases with no gene match: 13. The CDR3 spans 20 residues. The germline gives CDR1 LGHDT, CDR2 YNNKEL (reference sequence). The CDR3 here is CASSPVFGMGLAAGANVLTF. The CDR3 bases are TGTGCCAGCAGCCCGGTTTTTGGAATGGGACTAGCGGCTGGGGCCAACGTCCTGACTTTC.

In its sample, this clonotype was seen a few times. The rearrangement links TRBV2 to TRBJ2-1, with TRBD2 matching 9 bases. This CDR3 has 14 amino acids. Germline loops: CDR1 SNHLY, CDR2 FYNNEI. Losses at the gene ends were 7 bases for V and 8 bases for J; bases not matched to a gene: 9. Here the CDR3 DNA reads TGTGCCAGCAAGATCCAGACTAGCGGAGATGAGCAGTTCTTC. This translates into CASKIQTSGDEQFF. Full variable domain (missing parts from reference TRBV2 and TRBJ2-1): EPEVTQTPSHQVTQMGQEVILRCVPISNHLYFYWYRQILGQKVEFLVSFYNNEISEKSEIFDDQFSVERPDGSNFTLKIRSTKLEDSAMYFCASKIQTSGDEQFFGPGTRLTVL.

There are many counts of this clonotype. As DNA, the CDR3 is TGCAGCGCTACGGACAGGACCCCCCTCTACAATGAGCAGTTCTTC. It translates to CSATDRTPLYNEQFF. The chain recombines TRBV29-1 with TRBJ2-1, with 7 bases fitting TRBD1. After removal of 7 bases from V and 3 bases from J, the junction contained 12 bases not matched to a gene. CDR1 and CDR2 from the germline V gene are SQVTM and ANQGSEA. The CDR3 has 15 residues.

J is TRBJ2-4 and V is TRBV7-8; TRBD2 aligns across 8 bases. After removal of 2 bases from V and 8 bases from J, the junction contained 5 bases not matched to a gene. Germline values: CDR1 SGHVS, CDR2 FQNEAQ. The CDR3 is 14 residues long. DNA of the CDR3: TGTGCCAGCAGCTTACGCGGGAGGAATGACATTCAGTACTTC. Amino acids: CASSLRGRNDIQYF.

This chain joins TRBV10-3 and TRBJ1-1, with TRBD1 matching over 8 bases. The J segment lost 0 bases and the V segment lost 6 bases, leaving 9 bases of the junction unmatched. Germline assignment: CDR1 ENHRY and CDR2 SYGVKD. The CDR3 contains 16 residues. The CDR3 loop is CAISGGTGKMNTEAFF. In nucleotides, the CDR3 is TGTGCCATCAGCGGAGGGACAGGAAAAATGAACACTGAAGCTTTCTTT.

The sample holds many counts of this clonotype. The chain joins TRBV7-9 to TRBJ2-7; 10 nucleotides match TRBD2. This CDR3 has 14 amino acids. Germline CDR1 reads SEHNR; CDR2 reads FQNEAQ (reference sequence). V lost 6 bases to trimming and J lost 3 bases; unmatched junction nucleotides: 5. The CDR3 loop is CASSRTSGNYEQYF. In DNA form, the CDR3 reads TGTGCCAGCAGTCGTACTAGCGGGAACTACGAGCAGTACTTC.

In its sample, this clonotype was seen a few times. The V call is TRBV20-1, the J call TRBJ2-1; D might be TRBD2 (6 bases). Germline CDR1 is DFQATT and CDR2 is SNEGSKA (reference sequence). V lost 3 bases to trimming and J lost 4 bases, with 13 bases between them. CDR3 length: 14 residues. The CDR3 DNA sequence: TGCAGTGCTAGGGCCCATCTAGCGTACAATGAGCAGTTCTTC. Encoded protein: CSARAHLAYNEQFF.

This clonotype was counted at least ten times. The V call is TRBV12-3 or TRBV12-4, the J call TRBJ2-1, with 10 positions matching TRBD2. The CDR3 totals 16 residues. With V trimmed by 6 bases and J by 0 bases, 5 bases remained unmatched. The CDR3 reads CASSPSGSVSYNEQFF. The CDR3 region has the DNA TGTGCCAGCAGCCCTAGCGGGAGTGTCTCCTACAATGAGCAGTTCTTC.

This clonotype came up a few times. The chain has TRBV6-1 and TRBJ2-2; possibly TRBD2 for D (6 bases). The germline V gene encodes CDR1 MNHNS and CDR2 SASEGT. V was cut by 8 bases and J by 7 bases, with 23 bases left in between. The CDR3 is 16 residues long. The CDR3 spells CASPGRGGTQGGELFF. CDR3 coding DNA: TGTGCCAGCCCGGGTCGGGGCGGGACGCAAGGCGGGGAGCTGTTTTTT.